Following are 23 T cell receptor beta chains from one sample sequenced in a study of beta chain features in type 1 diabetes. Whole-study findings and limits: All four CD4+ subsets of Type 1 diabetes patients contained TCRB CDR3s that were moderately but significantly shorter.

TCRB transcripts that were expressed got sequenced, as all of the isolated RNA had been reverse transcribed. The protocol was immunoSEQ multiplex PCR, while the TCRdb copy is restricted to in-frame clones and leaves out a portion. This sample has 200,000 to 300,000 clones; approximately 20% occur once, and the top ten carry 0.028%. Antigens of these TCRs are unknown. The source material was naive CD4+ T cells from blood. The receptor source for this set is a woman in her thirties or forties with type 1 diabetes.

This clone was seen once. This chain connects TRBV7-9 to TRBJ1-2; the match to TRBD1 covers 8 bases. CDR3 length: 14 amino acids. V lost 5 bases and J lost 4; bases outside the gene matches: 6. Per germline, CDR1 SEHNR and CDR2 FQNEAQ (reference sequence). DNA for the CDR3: TGTGCCAGCAGCCCAGGACAGGGCTTCTATGGCTACACCTTC. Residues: CASSPGQGFYGYTF.

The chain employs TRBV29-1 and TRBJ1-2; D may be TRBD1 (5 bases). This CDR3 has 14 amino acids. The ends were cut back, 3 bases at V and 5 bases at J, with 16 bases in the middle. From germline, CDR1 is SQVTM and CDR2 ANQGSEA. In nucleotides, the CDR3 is TGCAGCGTTGAGACCCGGAACAGGCGTTATGGCTACACCTTC. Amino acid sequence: CSVETRNRRYGYTF.

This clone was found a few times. CDR3 in DNA: TGTGCCAGCAGGGGCAGGACTGAAGCTTTCTTT. Amino acids: CASRGRTEAFF. The chain couples TRBV27 to TRBJ1-1; D gene ambiguous. Looked up from germline, CDR1 is MNHEY and CDR2 is SMNVEV (reference sequence). V gave up 6 bases and J gave up 5 bases, with 7 bases separating them. The CDR3 consists of 11 residues.

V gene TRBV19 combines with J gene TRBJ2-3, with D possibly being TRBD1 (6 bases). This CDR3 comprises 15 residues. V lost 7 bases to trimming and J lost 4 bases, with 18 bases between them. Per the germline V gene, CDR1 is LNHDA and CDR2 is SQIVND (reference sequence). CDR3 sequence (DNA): TGTGCCAGTAAGCCTTGGGCAGGGGTTCCAGATACGCAGTATTTT. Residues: CASKPWAGVPDTQYF.

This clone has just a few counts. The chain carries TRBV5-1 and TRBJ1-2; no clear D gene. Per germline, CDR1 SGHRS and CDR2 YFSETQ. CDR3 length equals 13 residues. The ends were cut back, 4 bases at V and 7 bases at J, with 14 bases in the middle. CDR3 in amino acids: CASSDTPGSGYTF. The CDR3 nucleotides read TGCGCCAGCAGCGATACGCCGGGTAGTGGCTACACCTTC.

The chain's CDR3 is CSVLLGGGGYTF. The CDR3 nucleotides are TGCAGCGTCCTCCTTGGGGGCGGAGGCTACACCTTC. The chain employs TRBV29-1 and TRBJ1-2, with D perhaps TRBD1 (6 bases). The CDR3 spans 12 residues. V lost 6 bases to trimming and J lost 8 bases, with 16 bases between them. Germline CDR1 is SQVTM and CDR2 is ANQGSEA.

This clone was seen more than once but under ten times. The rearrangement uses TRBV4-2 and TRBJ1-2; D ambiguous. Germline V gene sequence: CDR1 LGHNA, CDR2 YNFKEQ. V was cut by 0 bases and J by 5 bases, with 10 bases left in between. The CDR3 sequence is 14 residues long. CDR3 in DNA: TGTGCCAGCAGCCAAGATCGAAACGGGTATGGCTACACCTTC. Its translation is CASSQDRNGYGYTF.

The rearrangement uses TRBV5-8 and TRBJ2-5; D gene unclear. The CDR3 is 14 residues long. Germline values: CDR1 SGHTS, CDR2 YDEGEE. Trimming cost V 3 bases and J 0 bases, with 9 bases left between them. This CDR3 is CASSSGPYQETQYF. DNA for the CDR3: TGTGCCAGCAGCTCCGGTCCCTACCAAGAGACCCAGTACTTC.

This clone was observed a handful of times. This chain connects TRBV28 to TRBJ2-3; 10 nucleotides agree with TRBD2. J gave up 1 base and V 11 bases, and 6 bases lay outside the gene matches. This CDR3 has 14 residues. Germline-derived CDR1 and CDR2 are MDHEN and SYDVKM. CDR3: CASSGTSGTDTQYF. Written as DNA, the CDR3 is TGTGCCTCGTCCGGGACTAGCGGCACAGATACGCAGTATTTT.

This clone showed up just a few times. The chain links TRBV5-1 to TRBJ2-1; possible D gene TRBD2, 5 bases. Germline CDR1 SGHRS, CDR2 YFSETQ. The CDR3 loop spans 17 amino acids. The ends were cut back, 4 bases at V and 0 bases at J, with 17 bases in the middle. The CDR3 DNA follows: TGCGCCAGCAGCCCCCAACCAAGCGGTAGCTCCTACAATGAGCAGTTCTTC. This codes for CASSPQPSGSSYNEQFF.

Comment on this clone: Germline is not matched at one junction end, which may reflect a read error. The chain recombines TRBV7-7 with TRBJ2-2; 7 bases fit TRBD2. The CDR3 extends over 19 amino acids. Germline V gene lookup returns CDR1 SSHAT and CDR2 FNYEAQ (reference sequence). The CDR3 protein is CASSLGFGGGAPNTGELFF. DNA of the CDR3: TGTGCTAGCAGCTTAGGATTCGGGGGAGGGGCGCCGAACACCGGGGAGCTGTTTTTT.

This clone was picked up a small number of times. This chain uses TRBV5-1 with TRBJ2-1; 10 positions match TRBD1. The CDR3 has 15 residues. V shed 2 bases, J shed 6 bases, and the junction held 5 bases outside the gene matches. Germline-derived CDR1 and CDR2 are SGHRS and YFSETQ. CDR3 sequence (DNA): TGCGCCAGCAGCTTCACCGGGACAGGGGTCAATGAGCAGTTCTTC. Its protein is CASSFTGTGVNEQFF.

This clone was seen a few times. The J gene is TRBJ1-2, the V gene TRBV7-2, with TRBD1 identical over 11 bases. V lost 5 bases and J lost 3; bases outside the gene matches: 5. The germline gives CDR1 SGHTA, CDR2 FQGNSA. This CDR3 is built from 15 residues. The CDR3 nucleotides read TGTGCCAGCAGCCCGCCGGGACAGGGGGACTATGGCTACACCTTC. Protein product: CASSPPGQGDYGYTF.

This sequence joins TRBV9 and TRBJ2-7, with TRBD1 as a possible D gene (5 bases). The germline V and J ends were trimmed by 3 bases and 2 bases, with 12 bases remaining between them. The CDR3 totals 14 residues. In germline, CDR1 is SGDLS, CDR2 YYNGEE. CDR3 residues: CASSEQVSPYEQYF. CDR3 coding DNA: TGTGCCAGCAGCGAACAGGTATCCCCCTACGAGCAGTACTTC.

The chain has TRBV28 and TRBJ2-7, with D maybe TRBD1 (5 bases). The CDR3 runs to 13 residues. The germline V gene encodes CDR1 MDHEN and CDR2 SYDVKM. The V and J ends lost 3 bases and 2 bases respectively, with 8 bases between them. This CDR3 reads CASSFQGTYEQYF. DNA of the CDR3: TGTGCCAGCAGTTTTCAGGGCACCTACGAGCAGTACTTC.

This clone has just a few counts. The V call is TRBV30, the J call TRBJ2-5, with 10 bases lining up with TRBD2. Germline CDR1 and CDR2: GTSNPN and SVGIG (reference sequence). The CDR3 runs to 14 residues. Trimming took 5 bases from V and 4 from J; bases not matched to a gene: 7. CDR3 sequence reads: CAWSASGRGETQYF. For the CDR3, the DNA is TGTGCCTGGTCAGCTAGCGGGAGAGGAGAGACCCAGTACTTC.

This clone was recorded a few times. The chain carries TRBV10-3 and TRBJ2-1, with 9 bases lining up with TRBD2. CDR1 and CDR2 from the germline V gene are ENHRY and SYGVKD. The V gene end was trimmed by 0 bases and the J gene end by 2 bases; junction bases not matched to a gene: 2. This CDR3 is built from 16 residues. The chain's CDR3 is CAISESTSGTYNEQFF. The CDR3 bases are TGTGCCATCAGTGAGTCGACTAGCGGTACCTACAATGAGCAGTTCTTC.

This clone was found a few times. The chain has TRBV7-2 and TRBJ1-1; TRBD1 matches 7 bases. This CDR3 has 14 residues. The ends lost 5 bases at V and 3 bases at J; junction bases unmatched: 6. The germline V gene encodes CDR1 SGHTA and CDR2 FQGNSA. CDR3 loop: CASSPRQGYTEAFF. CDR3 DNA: TGTGCCAGCAGCCCTAGACAGGGATACACTGAAGCTTTCTTT.

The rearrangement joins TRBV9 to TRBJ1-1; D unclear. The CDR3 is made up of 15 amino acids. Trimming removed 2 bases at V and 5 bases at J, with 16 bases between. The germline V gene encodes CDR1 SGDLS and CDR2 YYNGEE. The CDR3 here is CASSVTTMPGTEAFF. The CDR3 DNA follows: TGTGCCAGCAGCGTCACAACAATGCCGGGGACTGAAGCTTTCTTT.

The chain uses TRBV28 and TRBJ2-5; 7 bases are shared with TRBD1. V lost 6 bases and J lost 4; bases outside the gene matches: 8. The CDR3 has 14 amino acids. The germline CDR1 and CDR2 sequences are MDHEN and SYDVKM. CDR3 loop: CASRPRQGGETQYF. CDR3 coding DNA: TGTGCCAGCAGACCCCGACAGGGTGGAGAGACCCAGTACTTC.

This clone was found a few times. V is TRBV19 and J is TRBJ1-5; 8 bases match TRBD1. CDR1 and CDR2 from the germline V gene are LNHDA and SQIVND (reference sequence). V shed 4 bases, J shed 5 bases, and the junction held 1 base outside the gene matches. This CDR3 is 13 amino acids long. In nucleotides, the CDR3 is TGTGCCAGTAGTACACAGGGGGATCAGCCCCAGCATTTT. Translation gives CASSTQGDQPQHF.

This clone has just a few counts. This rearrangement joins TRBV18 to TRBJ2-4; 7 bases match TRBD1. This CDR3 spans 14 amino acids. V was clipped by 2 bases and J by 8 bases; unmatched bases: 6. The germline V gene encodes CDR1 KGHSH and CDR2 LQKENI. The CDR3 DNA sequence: TGTGCCAGCTCACCAACGAGGGGGCAGGACATTCAGTACTTC. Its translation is CASSPTRGQDIQYF.

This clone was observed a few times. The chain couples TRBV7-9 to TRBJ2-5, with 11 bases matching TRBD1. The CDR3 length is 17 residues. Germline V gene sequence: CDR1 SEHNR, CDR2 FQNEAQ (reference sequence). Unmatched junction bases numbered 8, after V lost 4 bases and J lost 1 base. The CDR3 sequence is CASSSFWGTGGQETQYF. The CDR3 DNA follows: TGTGCCAGCAGCTCCTTCTGGGGGACAGGGGGCCAAGAGACCCAGTACTTC. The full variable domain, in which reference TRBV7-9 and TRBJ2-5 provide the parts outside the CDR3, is DTGVSQNPRHKITKRGQNVTFRCDPISEHNRLYWYRQTLGQGPEFLTYFQNEAQLEKSRLLSDRFSAERPKGSFSTLEIQRTEQGDSAMYLCASSSFWGTGGQETQYFGPGTRLLVL.